This is a list of T cell receptor beta chains from one sample in a study of OX40 agonist ivuxolimab in advanced cancers. The repertoire was sequenced with immunoSEQ multiplex PCR; TCRdb's copy has only in-frame clones and lacks some. This table holds more than 45,000 clones, roughly three quarters found once. The sample consisted of CD4+ or CD8+ T cells sorted from blood, taken in a trial of the OX40 agonist ivuxolimab. These receptors were collected from an adult with an advanced solid tumor such as melanoma, head and neck, liver or kidney cancer. The CDR3 runs from the conserved cysteine through the conserved F or W. The D gene is left open where the match is weak. The size field is filled for only some rows; it gives once, few, many or a size class.

d_call	v_call	j_call	clone_size	cdr3_aa	cdr3_nt
NA	TRBV6-7	TRBJ1-1	NA	CASSYSALGDTEAFF	TGTGCCAGCAGTTACTCGGCCCTAGGCGACACTGAAGCTTTCTTT
NA	TRBV29-1	TRBJ2-1	NA	CSVEAQQPEQFF	TGCAGCGTAGAGGCTCAGCAACCTGAGCAGTTCTTC
NA	TRBV19	TRBJ1-1	NA	CASSYSWDGLNTEAFF	TGTGCCAGTAGCTATAGCTGGGACGGCTTGAACACTGAAGCTTTCTTT
NA	TRBV7-9	TRBJ1-4	NA	CASSWDSLGLFF	TGTGCCAGCAGCTGGGACTCCTTAGGACTGTTTTTT
TRBD1	TRBV5-4	TRBJ1-2	NA	CASSNILDRGRYGYTF	TGTGCCAGCAGCAACATCTTGGACAGGGGGAGATATGGCTACACCTTC
NA	TRBV11-2	TRBJ2-5	NA	CASSFAREETQYF	TGTGCCAGCAGCTTTGCTAGAGAAGAGACCCAGTACTTC
NA	TRBV29-1	TRBJ1-6	few	CSVASGVGSPLHF	TGCAGCGTAGCATCAGGGGTGGGCTCACCCCTCCACTTT
TRBD1	TRBV29-1	TRBJ2-6	medium-sized	CSVLTLPGQGSGANVLTF	TGCAGCGTTTTGACATTGCCCGGACAGGGGTCTGGGGCCAACGTCCTGACTTTC
TRBD1	TRBV10-1	TRBJ1-2	NA	CASSERVPGQGARRYGYTF	TGCGCCAGCAGTGAGAGGGTGCCGGGACAGGGGGCGCGTCGCTATGGCTACACCTTC
TRBD1	TRBV28	TRBJ1-4	few	CASRRGRATNEKLFF	TGTGCCAGCAGGAGGGGGCGCGCAACTAATGAAAAACTGTTTTTT
NA	TRBV6-6	TRBJ1-2	NA	CASSQGRGYTF	TGTGCCAGCAGCCAGGGACGAGGCTACACCTTC
TRBD2	TRBV5-1	TRBJ2-2	NA	CASSQGLAGAGPGELFF	TGCGCCAGCAGCCAGGGACTAGCGGGAGCCGGGCCCGGGGAGCTGTTTTTT
TRBD1	TRBV5-6	TRBJ1-2	NA	CASSLGQGDGYTF	TGTGCCAGCAGCTTGGGACAGGGGGATGGCTACACCTTC
TRBD1	TRBV6-5	TRBJ2-7	NA	CASSKPDRVTYEQYF	TGTGCCAGCAGTAAGCCGGACAGGGTGACCTACGAGCAGTACTTC
TRBD1	TRBV29-1	TRBJ1-5	NA	CSVEVGGSPNQPQHF	TGCAGCGTTGAAGTAGGGGGCAGCCCGAATCAGCCCCAGCATTTT
NA	TRBV6-5	TRBJ2-5	NA	CASSRRTQETQYF	TGTGCCAGCAGTCGGAGAACTCAAGAGACCCAGTACTTC
TRBD1	TRBV7-6	TRBJ2-7	NA	CASSDRAALSYEQYF	TGTGCCAGCAGCGACAGGGCGGCGCTCTCCTACGAGCAGTACTTC
NA	TRBV5-4	TRBJ2-1	NA	CASSFGGHEQFF	TGTGCCAGCAGCTTCGGCGGTCATGAGCAGTTCTTC
NA	TRBV6-5	TRBJ2-1	few	CASSPVRAGEQFF	TGTGCCAGCAGCCCGGTGAGGGCCGGGGAGCAGTTCTTC
NA	TRBV12-5	TRBJ2-3	NA	CASGLGTGASTDTQYF	TGTGCTAGTGGTTTGGGGACCGGGGCTAGCACAGATACGCAGTATTTT
NA	TRBV7-9	TRBJ1-4	NA	CASGGEKLFF	TGTGCCAGCGGGGGTGAAAAACTGTTTTTT
NA	TRBV5-1	TRBJ1-1	NA	CASSLEGGTEAFF	TGCGCCAGCAGCTTGGAGGGGGGCACTGAAGCTTTCTTT
NA	TRBV6-5	TRBJ2-5	NA	CASSTPTVQETQYF	TGTGCCAGCAGTACCCCGACAGTCCAAGAGACCCAGTACTTC
TRBD1	TRBV28	TRBJ1-4	NA	CASSLDRVVEKLFF	TGTGCCAGCAGTTTAGACAGGGTGGTTGAAAAACTGTTTTTT
NA	TRBV21-1	TRBJ2-7	NA	CASSLQHEQYF	TGTGCCAGCAGCTTACAACACGAGCAGTACTTC
NA	TRBV28	TRBJ1-2	few	CASREEHRAFYGYTF	TGTGCCAGCAGAGAAGAGCACAGGGCCTTCTATGGCTACACCTTC
TRBD1	TRBV5-1	TRBJ1-2	few	CASAPPLATGLGYTF	TGCGCCAGCGCCCCACCCCTCGCGACAGGGCTTGGCTACACCTTC
TRBD1	TRBV4-1	TRBJ1-4	NA	CASSQATGTFEKLFF	TGCGCCAGCAGCCAAGCGACAGGGACCTTCGAAAAACTGTTTTTT
NA	TRBV6-1	TRBJ1-5	NA	CASSEAGGNQPQHF	TGTGCCAGCAGTGAAGCGGGTGGCAATCAGCCCCAGCATTTT
TRBD2	TRBV4-1	TRBJ2-3	NA	CASSQGTSGSRDTQYF	TGCGCCAGCAGCCAAGGTACTAGCGGGAGTAGAGATACGCAGTATTTT
TRBD1	TRBV6-9	TRBJ2-7	NA	CASSTTGTGGYEQYF	TGTGCCAGCAGCACAACCGGGACAGGGGGCTACGAGCAGTACTTC
NA	TRBV5-1	TRBJ2-3	few	CASSWSGVDTQYF	TGTGCCAGCAGCTGGAGTGGCGTAGATACGCAGTATTTT
NA	TRBV30	TRBJ1-5	NA	CAWSRSTDQPQHF	TGTGCCTGGAGTAGGTCAACTGATCAGCCCCAGCATTTT
NA	TRBV6-1	TRBJ2-3	once	CASRSSSPADTQYF	TGTGCCAGCAGGTCTTCATCACCGGCAGATACGCAGTATTTT
TRBD2	TRBV9	TRBJ2-1	NA	CASSEGLEWNEQFF	TGTGCCAGCAGCGAGGGACTAGAATGGAATGAGCAGTTCTTC
TRBD2	TRBV4-1	TRBJ2-4	NA	CASSPGLAGALAKNIQYF	TGCGCCAGCAGCCCCGGACTAGCGGGAGCTCTAGCCAAAAACATTCAGTACTTC
TRBD2	TRBV28	TRBJ2-3	NA	CASSEREVFSDTQYF	TGTGCCAGCAGTGAGCGGGAGGTATTTTCGGATACGCAGTATTTT
NA	TRBV29-1	TRBJ2-3	once	CSVRGGRGSLDTDTQYF	TGCAGCGTTCGAGGCGGTCGAGGGAGTCTAGACACAGATACGCAGTATTTT
TRBD1	TRBV10-3	TRBJ2-6	NA	CAIPGQPSSGANVLTF	TGTGCCATCCCGGGACAGCCTTCCTCTGGGGCCAACGTCCTGACTTTC
NA	TRBV9	TRBJ2-7	NA	CASSVAPGNSYEQYF	TGTGCCAGCAGCGTAGCTCCAGGGAACTCCTACGAGCAGTACTTC
NA	TRBV28	TRBJ2-1	NA	CASSLSTWLAGGSFF	TGTGCCAGCAGTTTGTCCACCTGGCTAGCCGGGGGATCGTTCTTC
NA	TRBV7-3	TRBJ2-1	NA	CASSSRPSNYNEQFF	TGTGCCAGCAGCTCCCGTCCATCCAACTACAATGAGCAGTTCTTC
TRBD1	TRBV11-3	TRBJ2-7	NA	CASSLDRGSYEQYF	TGTGCCAGCAGCTTGGACAGGGGGAGTTACGAGCAGTACTTC
TRBD1	TRBV5-8	TRBJ1-3	NA	CASRRDRPGNTIYF	TGTGCCAGCAGGCGGGACAGACCTGGAAACACCATATATTTT
TRBD2	TRBV11-3	TRBJ2-1	NA	CASSLDFGGGSSYNEQFF	TGTGCCAGCAGCTTAGATTTCGGCGGGGGTAGCTCCTACAATGAGCAGTTCTTC
TRBD1	TRBV11-2	TRBJ1-4	NA	CASSLGWQGDEKLFF	TGTGCCAGCAGCTTAGGATGGCAGGGGGACGAAAAACTGTTTTTT
TRBD1	TRBV6-1	TRBJ1-1	NA	CASNYRGLDTEAFF	TGTGCCAGCAATTACAGGGGGCTGGACACTGAAGCTTTCTTT
NA	TRBV5-4	TRBJ2-4	NA	CASSPSGTKNIQYF	TGTGCCAGCAGCCCGAGCGGGACAAAAAACATTCAGTACTTC
NA	TRBV7-9	TRBJ2-3	NA	CASSLVFGDTQYF	TGTGCCAGCAGCTTAGTCTTTGGGGATACGCAGTATTTT
NA	TRBV10-3	TRBJ2-1	NA	CAIRGLEINEQFF	TGTGCCATCAGGGGACTCGAGATTAATGAGCAGTTCTTC
TRBD2	TRBV7-2	TRBJ2-4	NA	CASSLSSLASGNQYF	TGTGCCAGCAGCTTAAGTAGCTTGGCTAGCGGAAATCAGTACTTC